The text below deals with one T cell receptor (beta chain). Its cognate antigen is unknown. This sample is part of a study of cytomegalovirus exposure and HLA in healthy donors. Findings and limits, study-wide: The listing of 150 to 200 TCR beta chains classed them as cytomegalovirus-associated. HLA allele associations emerged for 17,000 or so TCR beta sequences in a later analysis, at 0.05 false discovery rate. CMV antigen specificity of a few CMV-associated chains was confirmed in vitro. TCR beta V- and J-gene trimming, according to a later analysis, was linked to a missense DCLRE1C variant.

Per the germline V gene, CDR1 is MGHDK and CDR2 is SYGVNS. CDR3 length: 14 residues. The junction had 5 bases not matched to a gene; V was cut back by 4 bases and J by 4 bases. Primers for the PCR totalled 60 Vbeta and 13 Jbeta. TCRdb's table, derived via immunoSEQ multiplex PCR, lists solely in-frame clones and lacks some. This sample has about 130,000 clones, with 84% found just once. The source material was PBMCs. The source of this sequence is a man aged 45-60 years in good health and CMV-seronegative. The V gene is TRBV25-1, the J gene TRBJ1-2; 8 bases are shared with TRBD1. CDR3 amino acids: CASSGDRGPYGYTF. CDR3 DNA sequence: TGTGCCAGCAGTGGAGACAGGGGACCCTATGGCTACACCTTC.